This T cell receptor beta chain was documented in a study of identical twins. This clonotype has just a few counts. TCRdb recomputed calls from the 5' RACE reads with MiXCR, one row per CDR3 protein. Of 400,000 to 650,000 distinct CDR3 sequences listed, less than 25% are singletons. The length of the CDR3 is 16 residues. Trimming took 5 bases from V and 0 from J, leaving 17 bases between them. Germline V CDR1 and CDR2: SEHNR, FQNEAQ (reference sequence). The sample was also reused in another study, on T cells expressing NK-cell markers. In that study: NKG2C+ dominant clonotype frequencies in several donors were about 1.0-8% of CD8+ T cells. The CD3+CD56-NKG2C+ fraction of several donors was also led by these clonotypes.

The chain recombines TRBV7-9 with TRBJ2-7; perhaps D is TRBD1 or TRBD2 (5 bases each). This TCR came from a woman aged 18-29 years in good health. The sequenced sample was CD4+ T cells sorted from blood. CDR3 nucleotide sequence: TGTGCCAGCAGCCCGCGGGTGGGGCTTAGCTCCTACGAGCAGTACTTC. Amino acid sequence: CASSPRVGLSSYEQYF.